A single T cell receptor beta chain is shown here with its context. Antigen unknown. The sample originates from a study of CXCR3-negative and CXCR3-positive naive CD8 T cells. Study-level findings and limits: Memory CD8+ cells had much lower diversity, and both naive subsets had comparably high diversity.

Naive CD8+ T cells showed CD45RO-CCR7+CD27+CD95-. The libraries of TRB cDNA were prepared using 5' RACE with UMI labels. One entry per CDR3 protein, without DNA, is what TCRdb gives after re-calling the 5' RACE reads. The repertoire table contains around 26,000 distinct CDR3 sequences. The sequenced sample consisted of naive CXCR3- CD8+ T cells from blood. The subset here: CD45RO-CCR7+CD27+CD95- naive CD8+ T cells lacking CXCR3 (TNR3-). The clonotype was recovered from a human donor in good health. Some clones in this sample may be carry-over from other donors' samples.

Here the CDR3 reads CASSLLGTSGVNYEQYF. This chain connects TRBV27 to TRBJ2-7; TCRdb lists TRBD2, though no DNA is available to test this call. This CDR3 has 17 residues. CDR1 and CDR2 (germline): MNHEY, SMNVEV (reference sequence).